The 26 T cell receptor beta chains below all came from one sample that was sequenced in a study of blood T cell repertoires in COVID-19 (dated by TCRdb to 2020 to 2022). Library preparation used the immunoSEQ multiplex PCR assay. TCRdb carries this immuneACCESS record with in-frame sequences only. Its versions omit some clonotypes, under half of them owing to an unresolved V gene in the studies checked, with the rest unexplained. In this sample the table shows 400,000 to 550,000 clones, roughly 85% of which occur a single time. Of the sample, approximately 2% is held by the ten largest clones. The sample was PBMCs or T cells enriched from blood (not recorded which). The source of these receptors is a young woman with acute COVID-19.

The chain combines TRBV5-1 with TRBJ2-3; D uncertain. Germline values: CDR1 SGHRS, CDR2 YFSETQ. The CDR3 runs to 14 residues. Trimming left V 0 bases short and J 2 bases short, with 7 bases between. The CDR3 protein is CASSLVQATDTQYF. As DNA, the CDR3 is TGCGCCAGCAGCTTGGTCCAGGCCACAGATACGCAGTATTTT.

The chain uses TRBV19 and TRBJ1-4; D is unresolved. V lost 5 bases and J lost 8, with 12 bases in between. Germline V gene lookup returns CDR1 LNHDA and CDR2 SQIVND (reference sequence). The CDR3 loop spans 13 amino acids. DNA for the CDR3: TGTGCCAGTAGTTCCGAGAACCGGGAAAAACTGTTTTTT. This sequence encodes CASSSENREKLFF.

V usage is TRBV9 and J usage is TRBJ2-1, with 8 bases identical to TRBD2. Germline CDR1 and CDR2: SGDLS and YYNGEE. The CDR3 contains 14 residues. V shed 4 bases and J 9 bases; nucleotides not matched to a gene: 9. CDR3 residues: CASSPGTSSGEQFF. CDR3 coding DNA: TGTGCCAGCAGCCCAGGGACTAGTTCAGGTGAGCAGTTCTTC.

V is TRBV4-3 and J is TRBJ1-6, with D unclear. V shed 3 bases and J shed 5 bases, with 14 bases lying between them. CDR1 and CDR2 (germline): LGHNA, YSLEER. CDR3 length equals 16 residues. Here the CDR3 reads CASSHLGRRNNSPLHF. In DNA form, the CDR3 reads TGCGCCAGCAGCCATTTGGGCCGCAGGAATAATTCACCCCTCCACTTT.

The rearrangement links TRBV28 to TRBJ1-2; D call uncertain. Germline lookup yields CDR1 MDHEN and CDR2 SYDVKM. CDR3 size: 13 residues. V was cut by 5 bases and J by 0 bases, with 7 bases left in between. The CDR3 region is CASSLPTNYGYTF. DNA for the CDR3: TGTGCCAGCAGTCTACCAACTAACTATGGCTACACCTTC.

The CDR3 reads CASSPEVGNTEAFF. The CDR3 nucleotides read TGTGCCAGCAGTCCCGAAGTCGGGAACACTGAAGCTTTCTTT. This chain links TRBV28 with TRBJ1-1, with unresolved D. Germline CDR1 is MDHEN and CDR2 is SYDVKM. There are 14 residues in the CDR3. V lost 5 bases to trimming and J lost 1 base, with 11 bases between them.

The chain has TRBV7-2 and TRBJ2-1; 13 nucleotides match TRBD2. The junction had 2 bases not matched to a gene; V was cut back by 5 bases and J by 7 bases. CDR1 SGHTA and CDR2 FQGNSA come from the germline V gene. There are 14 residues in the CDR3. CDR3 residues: CASSMGLAGNEQFF. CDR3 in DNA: TGTGCCAGCAGCATGGGACTAGCGGGGAATGAGCAGTTCTTC.

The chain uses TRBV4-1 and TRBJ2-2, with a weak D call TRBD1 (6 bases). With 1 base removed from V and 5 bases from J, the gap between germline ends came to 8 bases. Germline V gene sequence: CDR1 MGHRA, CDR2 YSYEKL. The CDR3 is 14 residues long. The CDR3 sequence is CASSQGGGTGELFF. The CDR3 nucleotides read TGCGCCAGCAGCCAAGGAGGGGGAACCGGGGAGCTGTTTTTT.

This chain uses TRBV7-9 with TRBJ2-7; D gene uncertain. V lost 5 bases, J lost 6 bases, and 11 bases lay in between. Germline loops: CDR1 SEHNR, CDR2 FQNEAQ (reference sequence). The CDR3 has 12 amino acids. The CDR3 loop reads CASSPQVGEQYF. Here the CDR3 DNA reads TGTGCCAGCAGCCCCCAGGTGGGCGAGCAGTACTTC.

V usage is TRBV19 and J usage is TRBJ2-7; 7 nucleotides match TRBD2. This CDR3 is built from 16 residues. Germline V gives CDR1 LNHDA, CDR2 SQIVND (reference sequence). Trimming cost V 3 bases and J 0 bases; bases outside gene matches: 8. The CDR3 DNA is TGTGCCAGTAGTATGGGAGAAAGGACTAGCTCCTACGAGCAGTACTTC. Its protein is CASSMGERTSSYEQYF.

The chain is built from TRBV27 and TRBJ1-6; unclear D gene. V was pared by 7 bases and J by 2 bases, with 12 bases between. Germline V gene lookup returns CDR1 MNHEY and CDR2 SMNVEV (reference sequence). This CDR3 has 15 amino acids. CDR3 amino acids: CASKLWSPYNSPLHF. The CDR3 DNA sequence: TGTGCCAGCAAGTTGTGGAGCCCCTATAATTCACCCCTCCACTTT.

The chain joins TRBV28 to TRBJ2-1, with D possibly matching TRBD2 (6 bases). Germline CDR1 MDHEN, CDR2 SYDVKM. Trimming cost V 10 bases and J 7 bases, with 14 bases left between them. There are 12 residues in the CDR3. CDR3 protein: CATTREANEQFF. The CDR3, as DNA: TGTGCCACTACTAGGGAGGCAAATGAGCAGTTCTTC.

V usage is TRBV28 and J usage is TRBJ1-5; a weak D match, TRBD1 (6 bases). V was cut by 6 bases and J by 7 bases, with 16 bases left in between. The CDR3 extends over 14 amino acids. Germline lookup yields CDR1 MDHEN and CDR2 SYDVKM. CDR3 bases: TGTGCCAGCAGATCATACAGGGTGGGCCAGCCCCAGCATTTT. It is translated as CASRSYRVGQPQHF.

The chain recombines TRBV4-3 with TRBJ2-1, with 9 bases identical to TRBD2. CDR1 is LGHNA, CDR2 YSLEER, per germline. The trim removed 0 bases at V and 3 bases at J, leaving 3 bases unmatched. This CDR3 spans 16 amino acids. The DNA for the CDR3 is TGCGCCAGCAGCCAAGATTCTAGCGGGATCTACAATGAGCAGTTCTTC. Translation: CASSQDSSGIYNEQFF.

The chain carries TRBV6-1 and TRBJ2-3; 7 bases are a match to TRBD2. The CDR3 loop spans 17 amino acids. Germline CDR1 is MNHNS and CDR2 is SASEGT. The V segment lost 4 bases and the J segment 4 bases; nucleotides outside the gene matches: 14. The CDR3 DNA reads TGTGCCAGCAGTGGGGCGAAGTGGGGCGGGAGCGCAGATACGCAGTATTTT. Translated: CASSGAKWGGSADTQYF.

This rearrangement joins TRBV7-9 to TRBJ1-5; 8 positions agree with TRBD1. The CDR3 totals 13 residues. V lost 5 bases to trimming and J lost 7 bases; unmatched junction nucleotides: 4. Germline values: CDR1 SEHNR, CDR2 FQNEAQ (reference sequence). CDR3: CASSRQGRQPQHF. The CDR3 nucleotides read TGTGCCAGCAGCCGACAGGGGCGACAGCCCCAGCATTTT.

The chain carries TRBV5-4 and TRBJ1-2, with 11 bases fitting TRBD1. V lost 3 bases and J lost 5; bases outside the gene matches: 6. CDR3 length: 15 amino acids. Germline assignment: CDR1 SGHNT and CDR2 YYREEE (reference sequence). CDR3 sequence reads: CASSWTGGAAYGYTF. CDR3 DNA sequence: TGTGCCAGCAGCTGGACAGGGGGCGCCGCTTATGGCTACACCTTC.

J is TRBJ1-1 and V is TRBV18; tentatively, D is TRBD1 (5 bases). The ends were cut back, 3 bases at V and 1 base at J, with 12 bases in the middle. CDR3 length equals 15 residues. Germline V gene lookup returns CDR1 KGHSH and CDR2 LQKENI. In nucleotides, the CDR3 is TGTGCCAGCTCACCGATCGAAGGGGCGAACACTGAAGCTTTCTTT. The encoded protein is CASSPIEGANTEAFF.

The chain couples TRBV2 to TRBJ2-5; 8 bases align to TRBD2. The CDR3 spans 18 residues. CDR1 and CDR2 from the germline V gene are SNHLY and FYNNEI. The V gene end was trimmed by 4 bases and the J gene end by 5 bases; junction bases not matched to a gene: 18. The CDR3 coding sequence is TGTGCCAGCAGTGGCGGGTTCCAGCGGGAGACGCCGGGGGAGACCCAGTACTTC. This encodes CASSGGFQRETPGETQYF. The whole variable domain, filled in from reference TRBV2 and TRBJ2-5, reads EPEVTQTPSHQVTQMGQEVILRCVPISNHLYFYWYRQILGQKVEFLVSFYNNEISEKSEIFDDQFSVERPDGSNFTLKIRSTKLEDSAMYFCASSGGFQRETPGETQYFGPGTRLLVL.

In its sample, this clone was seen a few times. The CDR3 DNA sequence: TGTGCCAGCAGCCCCCTCCTCCCTAGCTCCTATAATTCACCCCTCCACTTT. It specifies CASSPLLPSSYNSPLHF. V usage is TRBV11-2 and J usage is TRBJ1-6; D unresolved. This CDR3 has 17 residues. The germline V and J ends were trimmed by 5 bases and 0 bases, with 14 bases remaining between them. The germline CDR1 and CDR2 sequences are SGHAT and FQNNGV. Full variable domain (rest looked up from reference TRBV11-2 and TRBJ1-6): EAGVAQSPRYKIIEKRQSVAFWCNPISGHATLYWYQQILGQGPKLLIQFQNNGVVDDSQLPKDRFSAERLKGVDSTLKIQPAKLEDSAVYLCASSPLLPSSYNSPLHFGNGTRLTVT.

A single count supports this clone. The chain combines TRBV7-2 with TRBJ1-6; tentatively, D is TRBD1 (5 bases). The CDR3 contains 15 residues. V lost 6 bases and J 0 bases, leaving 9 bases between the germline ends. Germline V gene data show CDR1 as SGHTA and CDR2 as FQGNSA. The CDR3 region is CASRQDSSYNSPLHF. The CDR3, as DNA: TGTGCCAGCAGACAAGACAGCTCCTATAATTCACCCCTCCACTTT.

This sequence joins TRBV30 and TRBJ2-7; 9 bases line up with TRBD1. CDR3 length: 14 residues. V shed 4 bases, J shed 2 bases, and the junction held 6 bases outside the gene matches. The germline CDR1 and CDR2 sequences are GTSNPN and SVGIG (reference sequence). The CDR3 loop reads CAWKGDRDPYEQYF. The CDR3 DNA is TGTGCCTGGAAGGGGGACAGGGACCCCTACGAGCAGTACTTC.

The CDR3 spells CASGDSHGYTF. Written as DNA, the CDR3 is TGTGCCAGTGGGGACAGTCATGGCTACACCTTC. This chain connects TRBV19 to TRBJ1-2, with TRBD1 matching over 7 bases. Unmatched junction bases numbered 3, after V lost 8 bases and J lost 6 bases. Germline CDR1 is LNHDA and CDR2 is SQIVND (reference sequence). The CDR3 contains 11 residues.

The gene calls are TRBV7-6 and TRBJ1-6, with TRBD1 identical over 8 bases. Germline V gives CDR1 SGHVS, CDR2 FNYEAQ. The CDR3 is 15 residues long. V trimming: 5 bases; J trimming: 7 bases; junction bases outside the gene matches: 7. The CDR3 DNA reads TGTGCCAGCAGCGAAGGACAGGGTGGGAATTCACCCCTCCACTTT. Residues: CASSEGQGGNSPLHF.

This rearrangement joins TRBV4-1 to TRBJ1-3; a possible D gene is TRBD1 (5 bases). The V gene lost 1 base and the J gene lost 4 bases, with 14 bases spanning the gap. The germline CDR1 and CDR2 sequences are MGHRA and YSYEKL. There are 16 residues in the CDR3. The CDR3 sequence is CASSQAGTELGNTIYF. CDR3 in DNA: TGCGCCAGCAGCCAAGCCGGGACTGAATTAGGAAACACCATATATTTT.

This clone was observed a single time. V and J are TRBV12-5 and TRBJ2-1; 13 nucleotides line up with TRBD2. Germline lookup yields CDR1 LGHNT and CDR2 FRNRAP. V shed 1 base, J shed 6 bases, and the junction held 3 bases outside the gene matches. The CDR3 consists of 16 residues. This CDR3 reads CASGLGGLAGVNEQFF. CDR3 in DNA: TGTGCTAGTGGTTTGGGAGGACTAGCGGGAGTCAATGAGCAGTTCTTC.